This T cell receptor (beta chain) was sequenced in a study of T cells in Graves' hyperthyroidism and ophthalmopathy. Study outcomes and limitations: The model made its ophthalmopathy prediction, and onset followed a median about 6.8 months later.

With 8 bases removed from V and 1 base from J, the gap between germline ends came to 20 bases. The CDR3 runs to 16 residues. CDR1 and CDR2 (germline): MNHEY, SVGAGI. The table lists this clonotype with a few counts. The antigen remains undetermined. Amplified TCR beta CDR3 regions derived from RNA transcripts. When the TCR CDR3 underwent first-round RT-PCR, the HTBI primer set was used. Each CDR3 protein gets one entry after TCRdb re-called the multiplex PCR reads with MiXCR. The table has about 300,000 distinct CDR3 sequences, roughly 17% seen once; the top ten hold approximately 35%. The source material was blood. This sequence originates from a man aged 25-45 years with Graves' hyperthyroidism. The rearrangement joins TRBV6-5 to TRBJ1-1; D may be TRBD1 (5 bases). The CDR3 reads CASFGDWGFGNTEAFF. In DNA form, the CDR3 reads TGTGCCAGCTTCGGGGACTGGGGGTTCGGGAACACTGAAGCTTTCTTT.